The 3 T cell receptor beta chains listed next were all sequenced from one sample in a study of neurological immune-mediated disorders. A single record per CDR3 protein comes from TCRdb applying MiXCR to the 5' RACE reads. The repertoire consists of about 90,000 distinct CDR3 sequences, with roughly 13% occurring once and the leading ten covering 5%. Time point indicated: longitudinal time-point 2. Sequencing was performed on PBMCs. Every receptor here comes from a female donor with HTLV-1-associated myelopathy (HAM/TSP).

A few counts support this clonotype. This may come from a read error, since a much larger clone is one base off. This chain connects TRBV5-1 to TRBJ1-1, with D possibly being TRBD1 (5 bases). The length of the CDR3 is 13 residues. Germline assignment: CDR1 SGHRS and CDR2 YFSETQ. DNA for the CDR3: TGCGCCAACAGCTTGCAGGGGAACACTGAAGCTTTCTTT. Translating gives CANSLQGNTEAFF.

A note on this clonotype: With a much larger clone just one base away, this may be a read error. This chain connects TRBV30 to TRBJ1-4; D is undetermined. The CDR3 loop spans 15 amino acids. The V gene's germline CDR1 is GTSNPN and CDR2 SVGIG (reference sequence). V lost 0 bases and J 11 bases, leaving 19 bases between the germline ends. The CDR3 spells CAWSVTSVGGDKLFF. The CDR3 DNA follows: TGTGCCTGGAGTGTAACCTCTGTAGGTGGAGATAAACTGTTTTTT.

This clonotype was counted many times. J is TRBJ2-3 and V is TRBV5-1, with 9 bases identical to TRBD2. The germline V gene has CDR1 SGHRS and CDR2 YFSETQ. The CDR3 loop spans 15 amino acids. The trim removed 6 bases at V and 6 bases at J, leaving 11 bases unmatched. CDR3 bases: TGCGCCAGCACCGCCGTCGCGGGGGGGCCTGATACGCAGTATTTT. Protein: CASTAVAGGPDTQYF.